This TCR beta chain was found in a study of cytomegalovirus exposure and HLA in healthy donors. Study results and caveats: When the data were analyzed later, several of the most significant clusters appeared to be linked to common viral pathogens.

The junction had 8 bases not matched to a gene; V was cut back by 3 bases and J by 7 bases. Germline CDR1 reads KGHSH; CDR2 reads LQKENI. The CDR3 is 16 residues long. The PCR made use of 60 Vbeta and 13 Jbeta primers. Data came from immunoSEQ multiplex PCR; TCRdb stores just in-frame clones and leaves some out. The sample consists of around 170,000 clones, approximately 80% of them appearing once. With regard to this clone: The antigen is undetermined.

The sequence derives from a woman aged 45-65 years in good health and CMV-seropositive. This chain uses TRBV18 with TRBJ2-1; 11 bases match TRBD1. Sequenced: PBMCs. The CDR3 region is CASSPPGQGAINEQFF. Written as DNA, the CDR3 is TGTGCCAGCTCACCCCCAGGACAGGGGGCGATTAATGAGCAGTTCTTC. Full variable domain (missing parts from reference TRBV18 and TRBJ2-1): NAGVMQNPRHLVRRRGQEARLRCSPMKGHSHVYWYRQLPEEGLKFMVYLQKENIIDESGMPKERFSAEFPKEGPSILRIQQVVRGDSAAYFCASSPPGQGAINEQFFGPGTRLTVL.